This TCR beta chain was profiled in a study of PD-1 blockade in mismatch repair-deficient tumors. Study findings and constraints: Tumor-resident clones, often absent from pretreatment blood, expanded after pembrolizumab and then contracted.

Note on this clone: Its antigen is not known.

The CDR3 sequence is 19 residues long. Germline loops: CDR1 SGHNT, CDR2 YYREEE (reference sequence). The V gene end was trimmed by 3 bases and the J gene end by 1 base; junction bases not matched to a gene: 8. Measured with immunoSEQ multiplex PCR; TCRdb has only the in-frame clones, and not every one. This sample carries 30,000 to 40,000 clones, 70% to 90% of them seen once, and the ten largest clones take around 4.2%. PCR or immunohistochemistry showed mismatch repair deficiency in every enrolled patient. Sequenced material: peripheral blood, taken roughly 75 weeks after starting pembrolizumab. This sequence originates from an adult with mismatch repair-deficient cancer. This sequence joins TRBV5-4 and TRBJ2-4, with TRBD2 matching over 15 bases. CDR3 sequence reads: CASSSGLAGGPGAKNIQYF. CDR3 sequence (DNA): TGTGCCAGCAGCTCAGGACTAGCGGGAGGGCCGGGGGCCAAAAACATTCAGTACTTC.